The clone carrying this T cell receptor (beta chain) was found a few times. Antigen: not known. The sample belongs to a study of blood T cells in healthy people across ages. Study results and limitations: The percentage of naive T cells correlated strongly with TCR beta diversity. Investigators viewed diversity estimates from one million T cells as underestimates, the study reported.

Germline-derived CDR1 and CDR2 are DFQATT and SNEGSKA (reference sequence). V lost 2 bases and J 4 bases, leaving 17 bases between the germline ends. The CDR3 length is 15 residues. Combining a sample-barcoded 5' primer with a J-beta primer mix, a second PCR ran for roughly 7 to 11 cycles. TCRdb reanalysed the 5' RACE reads using MiXCR and keeps one entry per CDR3 protein. The table records 1.5 million or so distinct CDR3 sequences, approximately 42% of them present only once. The TCR sequence derives from a woman aged 18-30 years in good health. The chain uses TRBV20-1 and TRBJ2-5; D is ambiguous. The sequenced material came from blood. The CDR3 DNA reads as TGCAGTGCTAGATCGAGGAGACCACTTCTAGAGACCCAGTACTTC. Translated, it gives CSARSRRPLLETQYF.